Listed here is a single T cell receptor (beta chain). Its specificity is unknown. This specimen belongs to a study of cytomegalovirus exposure and HLA in healthy donors. Overall study: An early data release held tens of millions of unique TCRs from HLA-typed donors.

The ends were cut back, 5 bases at V and 0 bases at J, with 14 bases in the middle. The CDR3 is 16 amino acids. In germline, CDR1 is SGHTA, CDR2 FQGTGA. Primers included in the PCR were 60 Vbeta and 13 Jbeta primers. The data were produced by immunoSEQ multiplex PCR, yet TCRdb's version contains in-frame clones alone and is incomplete. Found here are about 160,000 clones, about two thirds of them singletons; the top ten hold approximately 3%. Overall study findings and caveats: It was reported in a later analysis that an Asian-associated ancestry cluster showed fewer N-insertions than the roughly 660-donor mean.

The receptor's source is a woman aged 25 to 45 in good health and CMV-seronegative. Material: PBMCs. This rearrangement joins TRBV7-3 to TRBJ2-1; maybe TRBD2 (5 bases). CDR3 region: CASSPTRPSSYNEQFF. The CDR3 DNA sequence: TGTGCCAGCAGCCCCACTAGGCCTTCCTCCTACAATGAGCAGTTCTTC.